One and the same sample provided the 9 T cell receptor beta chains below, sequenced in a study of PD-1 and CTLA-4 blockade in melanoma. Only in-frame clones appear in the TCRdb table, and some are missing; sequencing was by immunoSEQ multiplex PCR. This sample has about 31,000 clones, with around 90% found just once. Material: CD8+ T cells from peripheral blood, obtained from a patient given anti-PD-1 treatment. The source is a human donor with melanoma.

CDR3 residues: CASFHDEGHGYTF. The DNA of the CDR3 is TGTGCCAGCTTTCACGATGAGGGGCACGGCTACACCTTC. The V gene is TRBV9, the J gene TRBJ1-2; a possible D gene is TRBD1 (5 bases). Trimming pared 7 bases from V and 8 bases from J, leaving 18 bases between. The CDR3 contains 13 residues. Germline V gives CDR1 SGDLS, CDR2 YYNGEE.

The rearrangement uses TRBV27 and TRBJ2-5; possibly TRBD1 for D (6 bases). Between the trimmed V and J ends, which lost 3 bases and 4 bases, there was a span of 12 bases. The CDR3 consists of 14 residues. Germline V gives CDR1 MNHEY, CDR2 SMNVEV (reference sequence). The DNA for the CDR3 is TGTGCCAGCAGTTTGGGGGCAGGAGGAGAGACCCAGTACTTC. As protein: CASSLGAGGETQYF.

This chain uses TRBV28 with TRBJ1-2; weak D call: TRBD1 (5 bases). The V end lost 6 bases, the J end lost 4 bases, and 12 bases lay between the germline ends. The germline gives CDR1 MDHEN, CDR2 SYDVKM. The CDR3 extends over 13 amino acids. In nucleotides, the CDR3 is TGTGCCAGCAGCACCCAGACAGTCTATGGCTACACCTTC. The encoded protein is CASSTQTVYGYTF.

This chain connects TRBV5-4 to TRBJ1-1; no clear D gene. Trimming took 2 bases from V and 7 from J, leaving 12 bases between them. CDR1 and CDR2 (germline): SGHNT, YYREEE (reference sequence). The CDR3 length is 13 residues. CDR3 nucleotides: TGTGCCAGCAGCTTTCGGGTTTACAGTGAAGCTTTCTTT. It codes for CASSFRVYSEAFF. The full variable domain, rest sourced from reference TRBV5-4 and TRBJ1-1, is ETGVTQSPTHLIKTRGQQVTLRCSSQSGHNTVSWYQQALGQGPQFIFQYYREEENGRGNFPPRFSGLQFPNYSSELNVNALELDDSALYLCASSFRVYSEAFFGQGTRLTVV.

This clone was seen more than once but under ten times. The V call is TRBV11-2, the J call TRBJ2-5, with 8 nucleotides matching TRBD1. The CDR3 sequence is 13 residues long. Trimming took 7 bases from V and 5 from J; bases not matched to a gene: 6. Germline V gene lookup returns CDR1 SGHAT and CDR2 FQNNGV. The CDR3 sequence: CASTAGGLETQYF. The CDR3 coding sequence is TGTGCCAGCACCGCAGGGGGCCTGGAGACCCAGTACTTC.

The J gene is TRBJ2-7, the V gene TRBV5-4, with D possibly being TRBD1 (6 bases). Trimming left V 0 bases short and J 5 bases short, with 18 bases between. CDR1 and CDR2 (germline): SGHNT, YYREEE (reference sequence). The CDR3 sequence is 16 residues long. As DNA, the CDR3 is TGTGCCAGCAGCTTGGCCATGGGACAAGCCATTAACGAGCAGTACTTC. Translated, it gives CASSLAMGQAINEQYF.

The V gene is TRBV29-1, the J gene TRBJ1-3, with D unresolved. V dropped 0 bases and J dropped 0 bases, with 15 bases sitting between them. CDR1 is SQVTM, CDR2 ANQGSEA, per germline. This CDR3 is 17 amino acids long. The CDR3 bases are TGCAGCGTTGAAGATTCAGCGGCAGACCTCTCTGGAAACACCATATATTTT. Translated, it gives CSVEDSAADLSGNTIYF.

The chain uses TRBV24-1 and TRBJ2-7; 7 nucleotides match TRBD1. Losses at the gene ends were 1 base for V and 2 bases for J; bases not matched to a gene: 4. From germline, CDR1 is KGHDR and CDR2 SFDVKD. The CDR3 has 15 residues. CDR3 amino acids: CATSDFRQGTYEQYF. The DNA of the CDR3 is TGTGCCACCAGTGATTTTAGACAGGGAACCTACGAGCAGTACTTC.

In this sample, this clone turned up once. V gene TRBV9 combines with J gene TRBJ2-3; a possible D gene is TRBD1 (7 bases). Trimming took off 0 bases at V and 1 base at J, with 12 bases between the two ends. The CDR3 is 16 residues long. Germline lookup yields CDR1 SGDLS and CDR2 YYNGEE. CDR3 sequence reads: CASSVEGGGGTDTQYF. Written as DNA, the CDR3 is TGTGCCAGCAGCGTAGAAGGAGGGGGCGGCACAGATACGCAGTATTTT.